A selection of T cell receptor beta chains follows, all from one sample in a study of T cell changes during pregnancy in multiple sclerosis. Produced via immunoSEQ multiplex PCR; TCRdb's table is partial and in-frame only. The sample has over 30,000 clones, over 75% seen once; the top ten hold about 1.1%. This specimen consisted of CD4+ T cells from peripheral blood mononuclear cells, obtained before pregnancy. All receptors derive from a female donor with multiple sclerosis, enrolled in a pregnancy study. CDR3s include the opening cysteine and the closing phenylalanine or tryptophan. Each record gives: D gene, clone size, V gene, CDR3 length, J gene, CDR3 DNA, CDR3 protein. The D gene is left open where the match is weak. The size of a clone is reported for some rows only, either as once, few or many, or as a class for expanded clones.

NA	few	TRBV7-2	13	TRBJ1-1	TGTGCCAGCAGCTTGATCAGGGGAACTGAAGCTTTCTTT	CASSLIRGTEAFF
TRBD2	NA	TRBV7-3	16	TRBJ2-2	TGTGCCAGCAGTACCGGACTAGCTCGGAACACCGGGGAGCTGTTTTTT	CASSTGLARNTGELFF
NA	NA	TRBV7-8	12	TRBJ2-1	TGTGCCAGCAGCTTAGAAGATCTGGCCCAGTTCTTC	CASSLEDLAQFF
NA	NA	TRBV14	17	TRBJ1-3	TGTGCCAGCAGCCACGCGTCCACAGTCGCCTCTGGAAACACCATATATTTT	CASSHASTVASGNTIYF
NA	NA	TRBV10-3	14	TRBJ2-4	TGTGCCATCAGCCCAGGGGAAGCCAAAAACATTCAGTACTTC	CAISPGEAKNIQYF
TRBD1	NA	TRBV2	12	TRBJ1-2	TGTGCCAGCAGTGGGACAGGGCCTGGCTACACCTTC	CASSGTGPGYTF
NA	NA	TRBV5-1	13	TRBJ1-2	TGCGCCAGCTCCGGCGGAGGGACGGGCGGCTACACCTTC	CASSGGGTGGYTF
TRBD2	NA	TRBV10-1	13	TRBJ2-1	TGCGCCAGCAGTGGGGGGACTAGCGGCGTACAGTTCTTC	CASSGGTSGVQFF
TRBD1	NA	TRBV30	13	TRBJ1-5	TGTGCCTGGAAGGGACAGGGGGTTCAGCCCCAGCATTTT	CAWKGQGVQPQHF
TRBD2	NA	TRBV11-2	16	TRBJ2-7	TGTGCCAGCAGCTTAGATTGGGAGGGTGGGTCCTACGAGCAGTACTTC	CASSLDWEGGSYEQYF
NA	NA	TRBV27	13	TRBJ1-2	TGTGCCAGCAGTCCTACGGGGAACTATGGCTACACCTTC	CASSPTGNYGYTF
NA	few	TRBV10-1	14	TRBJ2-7	TGCGCCAGCAGGGCCGGCCCTTCAGGCTCCGAGCAGTACTTC	CASRAGPSGSEQYF
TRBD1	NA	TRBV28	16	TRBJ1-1	TGTGCCAGCAGTTTCGGGACAGGGGCTCTGAACACTGAAGCTTTCTTT	CASSFGTGALNTEAFF
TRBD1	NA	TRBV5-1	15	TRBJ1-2	TGCGCCAGCAGAACGGCTCCGGGACAGCGTAATGGCTACACCTTC	CASRTAPGQRNGYTF
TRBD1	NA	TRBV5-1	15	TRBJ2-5	TGCGCCAGCCATGGTGGGGCGGTCAGGGGGGAGACCCAGTACTTC	CASHGGAVRGETQYF
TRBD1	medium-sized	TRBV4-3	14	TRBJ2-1	TGCGCCAGCAGCCAGGCAGGGGGCTACAATGAGCAGTTCTTC	CASSQAGGYNEQFF
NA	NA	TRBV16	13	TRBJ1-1	TGTGCCAGCAGCACGACAAGGAACACTGAAGCTTTCTTT	CASSTTRNTEAFF
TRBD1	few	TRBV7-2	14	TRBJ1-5	TGTGCCAGCAGCTACGGAACAGGGGCTCAGCCCCAGCATTTT	CASSYGTGAQPQHF
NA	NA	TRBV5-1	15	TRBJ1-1	TGCGCCAGCAGCCCGATACAGAAGACGAACACTGAAGCTTTCTTT	CASSPIQKTNTEAFF
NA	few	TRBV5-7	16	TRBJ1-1	TGTGCCAGCAGCTTGGAGTTAGGAGGTTTTAACTTTGAAGCTTTCTTT	CASSLELGGFNFEAFF
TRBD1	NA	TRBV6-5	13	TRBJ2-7	TGTGCCAGCAAGACAGGGGAGACTTACGAGCAGTACTTC	CASKTGETYEQYF
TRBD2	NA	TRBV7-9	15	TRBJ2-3	TGTGCCAGCAGCACTTTAGCGGGAGCGGTAGATACGCAGTATTTT	CASSTLAGAVDTQYF
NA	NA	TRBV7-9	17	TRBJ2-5	TGTGCCAGCAGCTTAGAGAGGGGGAGCGGGACGCAAGAGACCCAGTACTTC	CASSLERGSGTQETQYF
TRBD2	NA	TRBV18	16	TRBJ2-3	TGTGCCAGCTCACCACCGGGACTAGCGGGAGGAGATACGCAGTATTTT	CASSPPGLAGGDTQYF
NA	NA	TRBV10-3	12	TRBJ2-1	TGTGCCATCAGTGACGCGGGAAATGAGCAGTTCTTC	CAISDAGNEQFF
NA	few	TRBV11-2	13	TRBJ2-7	TGTGCCAGCAGCTTACTAGACTCCTACGAGCAGTACTTC	CASSLLDSYEQYF
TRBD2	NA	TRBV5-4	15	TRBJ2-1	TGTGCCAGCAGCCGGACTAGCGGGAGAGCCAATGAGCAGTTCTTC	CASSRTSGRANEQFF
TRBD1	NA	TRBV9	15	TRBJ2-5	TGTGCCAGCAGCACCCGGGACAGCGTACAAGAGACCCAGTACTTC	CASSTRDSVQETQYF
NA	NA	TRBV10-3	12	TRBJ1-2	TGTGCCATCAATCAGGGCGACTATGGCTACACCTTC	CAINQGDYGYTF
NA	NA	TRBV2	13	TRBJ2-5	TGTGCCAGCAGAACCCGACCCGGGGAGACCCAGTACTTC	CASRTRPGETQYF
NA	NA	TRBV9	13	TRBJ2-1	TGTGCCAGCAGCGTGGGCCCCGGGAGTGAGCAGTTCTTC	CASSVGPGSEQFF
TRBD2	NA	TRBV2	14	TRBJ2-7	TGTGCCACCTGGGAGGGACTAGCGTCCTACGAGCAGTACTTC	CATWEGLASYEQYF
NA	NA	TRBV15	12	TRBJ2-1	TGTGCCACCAGCAGGGTTAGTGGTGAGCAGTTCTTC	CATSRVSGEQFF